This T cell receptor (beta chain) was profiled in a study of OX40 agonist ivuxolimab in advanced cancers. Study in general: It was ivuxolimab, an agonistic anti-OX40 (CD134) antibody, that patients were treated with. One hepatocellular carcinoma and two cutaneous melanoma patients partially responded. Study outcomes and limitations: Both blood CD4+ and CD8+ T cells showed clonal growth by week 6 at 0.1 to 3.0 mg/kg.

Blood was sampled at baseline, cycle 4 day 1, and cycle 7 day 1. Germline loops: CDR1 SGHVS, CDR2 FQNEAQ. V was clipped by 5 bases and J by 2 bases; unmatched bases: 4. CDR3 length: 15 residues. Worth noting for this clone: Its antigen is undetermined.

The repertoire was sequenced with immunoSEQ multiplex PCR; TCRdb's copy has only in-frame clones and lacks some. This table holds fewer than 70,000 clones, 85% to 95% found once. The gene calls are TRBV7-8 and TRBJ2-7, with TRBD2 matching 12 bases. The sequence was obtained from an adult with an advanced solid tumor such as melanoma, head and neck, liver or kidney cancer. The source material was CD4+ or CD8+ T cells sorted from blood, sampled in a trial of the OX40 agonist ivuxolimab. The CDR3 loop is CASSPSGRETYEQYF. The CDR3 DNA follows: TGTGCCAGCAGCCCTAGCGGGAGGGAGACCTACGAGCAGTACTTC.